The source of this T cell receptor (beta chain) is a study of OX40 agonist ivuxolimab in advanced cancers. Study information: Patients were given ivuxolimab, an antibody that agonizes OX40 (CD134).

This CDR3 has 13 residues. Trimming removed 2 bases from V and 8 bases from J, with 12 bases in between. Germline V gene lookup returns CDR1 MDHEN and CDR2 SYDVKM. TCRdb's table, derived via immunoSEQ multiplex PCR, lists solely in-frame clones and lacks some. The sample records 80,000 or so clones, 80% to 95% being singletons. The sequencing used CD4+ or CD8+ T cells sorted from blood, collected in a trial of the OX40 agonist ivuxolimab. The chain has TRBV28 and TRBJ1-2; D call uncertain. This receptor was identified in an adult with an advanced solid tumor such as melanoma, head and neck, liver or kidney cancer. Written as DNA, the CDR3 is TGTGCCAGCAGTTTAGCAGGAGTGTGGGGCTACACCTTC. Translating gives CASSLAGVWGYTF.